These 8 T cell receptor beta chains were sequenced from one sample in a study of T cell responses to AZD1222 COVID-19 vaccine. Clones were sequenced by immunoSEQ multiplex PCR, and TCRdb holds only the in-frame ones, with some missing. Among roughly 150,000 clones listed, about 93% were seen once. This specimen was peripheral blood, taken 28 days after the second AZD1222 dose. The receptor set was obtained from an adult who received the AZD1222 COVID-19 vaccine.

This rearrangement joins TRBV28 to TRBJ1-2; D might be TRBD1 (5 bases). Germline CDR1 reads MDHEN; CDR2 reads SYDVKM. The germline V and J ends were trimmed by 6 bases and 0 bases, with 14 bases remaining between them. CDR3 size: 15 residues. The chain's CDR3 is CASSTGGIPNYGYTF. The CDR3 nucleotides read TGTGCCAGCAGCACAGGCGGCATTCCTAACTATGGCTACACCTTC.

The chain joins TRBV18 to TRBJ1-3, with a tentative D call TRBD1 (5 bases). This CDR3 comprises 16 residues. The germline CDR1 and CDR2 sequences are KGHSH and LQKENI. Trimming took off 2 bases at V and 2 bases at J, with 13 bases between the two ends. The CDR3 sequence: CASSPFEGSPGNTIYF. The CDR3 DNA is TGTGCCAGCTCACCATTCGAGGGGTCTCCTGGAAACACCATATATTTT.

CDR3 residues: CASSLGTGYTF. As DNA, the CDR3 is TGTGCCAGCAGCTTAGGAACCGGCTACACCTTC. This chain joins TRBV6-2 or TRBV6-3 and TRBJ1-2, with D uncertain. CDR1 and CDR2 from the germline V gene are MNHEY and SVGEGT. V was clipped by 6 bases and J by 8 bases, with 10 bases between them. The CDR3 totals 11 residues.

In its sample, this clone was seen once. Here the CDR3 DNA reads TGTGCCAGTAGTGCCCTCGGAGGGGTTGGGGAAAAACTGTTTTTT. Amino acids: CASSALGGVGEKLFF. The V and J genes are TRBV19 and TRBJ1-4, with a weak D call TRBD1 (5 bases). Trimming stripped 5 bases from V and 8 bases from J, with 18 bases between. The germline CDR1 and CDR2 sequences are LNHDA and SQIVND (reference sequence). This CDR3 region has 15 residues.

The rearrangement links TRBV19 to TRBJ1-1; 8 bases line up with TRBD1. Per germline, CDR1 LNHDA and CDR2 SQIVND (reference sequence). The CDR3 runs to 14 residues. V trimming: 5 bases; J trimming: 6 bases; junction bases outside the gene matches: 8. The CDR3 protein is CASSVGQGRAEAFF. As DNA, the CDR3 is TGTGCCAGTAGTGTCGGACAGGGAAGGGCTGAAGCTTTCTTT.

This clone was seen a single time. The rearrangement joins TRBV9 to TRBJ1-2, with no clear D. CDR3 length: 14 amino acids. V was trimmed by 3 bases and J by 7 bases, leaving 16 bases between them. Germline V gives CDR1 SGDLS, CDR2 YYNGEE. CDR3 nucleotides: TGTGCCAGCAGCGCCCATCAAGGAATGCGTGGCTACACCTTC. It encodes CASSAHQGMRGYTF. The entire variable domain, with the rest obtained from reference TRBV9 and TRBJ1-2, is as follows: DSGVTQTPKHLITATGQRVTLRCSPRSGDLSVYWYQQSLDQGLQFLIQYYNGEERAKGNILERFSAQQFPDLHSELNLSSLELGDSALYFCASSAHQGMRGYTFGSGTRLTVV.

The V and J genes are TRBV2 and TRBJ1-1; D remains unclear. V lost 4 bases and J 0 bases, leaving 9 bases between the germline ends. CDR3 length equals 14 residues. The germline gives CDR1 SNHLY, CDR2 FYNNEI. The CDR3 region is CASSVVAMNTEAFF. The CDR3 DNA sequence: TGTGCCAGCAGTGTTGTGGCTATGAACACTGAAGCTTTCTTT. Full variable domain (remainder filled in from reference TRBV2 and TRBJ1-1): EPEVTQTPSHQVTQMGQEVILRCVPISNHLYFYWYRQILGQKVEFLVSFYNNEISEKSEIFDDQFSVERPDGSNFTLKIRSTKLEDSAMYFCASSVVAMNTEAFFGQGTRLTVV.

The chain has TRBV7-6 and TRBJ2-5; 7 bases align to TRBD1. Trimming at V came to 2 bases and at J to 2 bases, leaving 2 bases not matched to a gene. The germline V gene encodes CDR1 SGHVS and CDR2 FNYEAQ. The CDR3 loop spans 14 amino acids. The CDR3 here is CASSLSGQQETQYF. In DNA, the CDR3 is TGTGCCAGCAGCTTATCGGGACAGCAAGAGACCCAGTACTTC.